This T cell receptor (beta chain) is drawn from a study of cytomegalovirus exposure and HLA in healthy donors. The CDR3 contains 17 residues. Trimming removed 0 bases from V and 0 bases from J, with 13 bases in between. Per germline, CDR1 KGHSH and CDR2 LQKENI. Vbeta (60) and Jbeta (13) primers were used in the PCR. The table came from immunoSEQ multiplex PCR; TCRdb's copy has only in-frame clones and leaves some out. This sample has 150,000 or so clones, with approximately 74% found just once. The chain couples TRBV18 to TRBJ2-3; D is undetermined. The material sequenced was PBMCs. The TCR was taken from a man aged 18 to 29 in good health and CMV-seronegative. The CDR3 DNA sequence: TGTGCCAGCTCACCACCGGGCTCTGTGCGTAGCACAGATACGCAGTATTTT. Its protein product is CASSPPGSVRSTDTQYF. Variable domain in full (rest from reference TRBV18 and TRBJ2-3): NAGVMQNPRHLVRRRGQEARLRCSPMKGHSHVYWYRQLPEEGLKFMVYLQKENIIDESGMPKERFSAEFPKEGPSILRIQQVVRGDSAAYFCASSPPGSVRSTDTQYFGPGTRLTVL.